The sample holds one count of the clone carrying this T cell receptor (beta chain). The ends lost 6 bases at V and 0 bases at J; junction bases unmatched: 5. CDR3 length equals 15 residues. The germline V gene has CDR1 MNHEY and CDR2 SMNVEV (reference sequence). The data derive from a study of T cell responses to AZD1222 COVID-19 vaccine. TCRdb's copy holds only in-frame clones and misses some; the assay was immunoSEQ multiplex PCR. The table has approximately 150,000 clones, roughly 90% seen once; the top ten hold less than 1.5%. This clonotype was sampled from an adult who received the AZD1222 COVID-19 vaccine. Sequences were derived from peripheral blood, sampled 28 days after the second AZD1222 dose. This chain joins TRBV27 and TRBJ1-5; 7 bases map to TRBD1. Written as DNA, the CDR3 is TGTGCCAGCAGCCCTGGGACAGCTAGCAATCAGCCCCAGCATTTT. Encoded protein: CASSPGTASNQPQHF.